A single sample gave rise to the 7 T cell receptor beta chains below, sequenced in a study of OX40 agonist ivuxolimab in advanced cancers. Preparation of the library involved the immunoSEQ multiplex PCR assay. What TCRdb holds here is the immuneACCESS table cut down to in-frame rearrangements. Part of the clones is not present; checked against another copy, under half of the missing clones reflect an unresolved V gene, and the others are unexplained. The sample contains roughly 59,000 clones, 84% of them found a single time. About 2% of the sample is held by the ten biggest clonotypes. This sample comprised CD4+ or CD8+ T cells sorted from blood, obtained in a trial of the OX40 agonist ivuxolimab. These receptors originate from an adult with an advanced solid tumor such as melanoma, head and neck, liver or kidney cancer.

The chain uses TRBV11-2 and TRBJ2-3, with 15 positions matching TRBD2. J was trimmed by 0 bases and V by 5 bases; bases with no gene match: 3. Germline V gives CDR1 SGHAT, CDR2 FQNNGV. The CDR3 spans 17 residues. CDR3 nucleotides: TGTGCCAGCAGCCCTGGACTAGCGGGAGGGAGCACAGATACGCAGTATTTT. Protein product: CASSPGLAGGSTDTQYF.

This clone was found a few times. The chain couples TRBV5-6 to TRBJ2-7, with D possibly TRBD1 on 5 matching bases. The CDR3 runs 15 residues. Trimming took off 3 bases at V and 3 bases at J, with 16 bases between the two ends. The V gene's germline CDR1 is SGHDT and CDR2 YYEEEE. CDR3 sequence reads: CASSSRWQGGYEQYF. Written as DNA, the CDR3 is TGTGCCAGCAGCTCACGGTGGCAGGGCGGCTACGAGCAGTACTTC.

The chain is built from TRBV4-1 and TRBJ1-4, with 9 nucleotides matching TRBD1. V dropped 3 bases and J dropped 8; count of bases not matched to a gene: 7. Germline-derived CDR1 and CDR2 are MGHRA and YSYEKL. This CDR3 is 15 amino acids long. As DNA, the CDR3 is TGCGCCAGCAGCCAGGCCGGGACAGGGAAGGAAAAACTGTTTTTT. As protein: CASSQAGTGKEKLFF.

The V and J genes are TRBV5-5 and TRBJ2-5; no clear D. The CDR3 sequence is 14 residues long. Trimming pared 4 bases from V and 1 base from J, leaving 11 bases between. CDR1 and CDR2 from the germline V gene are SGHKS and YYEKEE (reference sequence). The CDR3 loop is CASSPSMIQETQYF. The CDR3 DNA sequence: TGTGCCAGCAGCCCATCCATGATCCAAGAGACCCAGTACTTC.

The rearrangement uses TRBV19 and TRBJ1-1; 11 positions match TRBD1. Germline V gene sequence: CDR1 LNHDA, CDR2 SQIVND (reference sequence). The CDR3 runs to 15 residues. The junction had 7 bases not matched to a gene; V was cut back by 5 bases and J by 5 bases. In DNA, the CDR3 is TGTGCCAGTAGTGTACTTGGGACAGGGGGGACTGAAGCTTTCTTT. Protein: CASSVLGTGGTEAFF.

The V call is TRBV28, the J call TRBJ2-3, with 9 bases matching TRBD2. CDR1 and CDR2 (germline): MDHEN, SYDVKM. With 7 bases clipped from V and 6 bases from J, the junction kept 8 bases outside the gene matches. The CDR3 spans 14 residues. This chain's CDR3 is CASIPGTSRDTQYF. The CDR3 DNA follows: TGTGCCAGCATCCCAGGGACTAGCAGGGATACGCAGTATTTT.

This chain connects TRBV18 to TRBJ1-2; 7 nucleotides match TRBD1. The J segment lost 7 bases and the V segment lost 2 bases, leaving 4 bases of the junction unmatched. CDR3 length: 13 residues. Germline CDR1 and CDR2: KGHSH and LQKENI. CDR3 protein: CASSPDRDAGYTF. DNA for the CDR3: TGTGCCAGCTCACCAGACAGGGATGCTGGCTACACCTTC. Variable domain in full (rest from reference TRBV18 and TRBJ1-2): NAGVMQNPRHLVRRRGQEARLRCSPMKGHSHVYWYRQLPEEGLKFMVYLQKENIIDESGMPKERFSAEFPKEGPSILRIQQVVRGDSAAYFCASSPDRDAGYTFGSGTRLTVV.